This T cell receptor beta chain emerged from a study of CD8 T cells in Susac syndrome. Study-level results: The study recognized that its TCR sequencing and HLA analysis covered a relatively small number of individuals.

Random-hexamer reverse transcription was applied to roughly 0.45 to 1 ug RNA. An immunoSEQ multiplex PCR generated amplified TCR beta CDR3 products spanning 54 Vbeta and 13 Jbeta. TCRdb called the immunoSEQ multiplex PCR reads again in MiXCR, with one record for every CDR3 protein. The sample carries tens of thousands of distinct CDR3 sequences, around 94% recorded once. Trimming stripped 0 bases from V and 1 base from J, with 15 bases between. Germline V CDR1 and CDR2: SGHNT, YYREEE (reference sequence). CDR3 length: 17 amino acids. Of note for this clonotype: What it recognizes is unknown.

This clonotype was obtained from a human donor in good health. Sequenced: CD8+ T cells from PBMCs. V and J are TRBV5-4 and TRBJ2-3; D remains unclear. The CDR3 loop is CASSLGMRGKRTDTQYF. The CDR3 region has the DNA TGTGCCAGCAGCTTGGGTATGCGCGGAAAACGCACAGATACGCAGTATTTT.